This TCR beta chain emerged from a study of cytomegalovirus exposure and HLA in healthy donors. Study overall: Sequencing of approximately 190 million T cells in an earlier analysis found around 110 million unique TCR beta sequences. Study-wide findings and caveats: Prediction of most subjects' HLA-A and HLA-B alleles by TCR beta sequences was reportedly accurate.

The PCR ran on 60 Vbeta and 13 Jbeta primers. Here immunoSEQ multiplex PCR was the method, and the copy in TCRdb shows in-frame clones only, minus some. This table has about 190,000 clones, around 80% appearing once. The CDR3 is 15 residues long. V lost 6 bases to trimming and J lost 0 bases; unmatched junction nucleotides: 5. Germline CDR1 and CDR2: KGHSH and LQKENI. In regard to this clone: Its antigen is undetermined.

The gene calls are TRBV18 and TRBJ1-3, with TRBD1 matching 7 bases. The sequence derives from a woman aged 18-30 years in good health and CMV-seropositive. Sample: PBMCs. CDR3 amino acids: CASSPGTASGNTIYF. The CDR3 coding sequence is TGTGCCAGCTCTCCCGGGACAGCCTCTGGAAACACCATATATTTT.